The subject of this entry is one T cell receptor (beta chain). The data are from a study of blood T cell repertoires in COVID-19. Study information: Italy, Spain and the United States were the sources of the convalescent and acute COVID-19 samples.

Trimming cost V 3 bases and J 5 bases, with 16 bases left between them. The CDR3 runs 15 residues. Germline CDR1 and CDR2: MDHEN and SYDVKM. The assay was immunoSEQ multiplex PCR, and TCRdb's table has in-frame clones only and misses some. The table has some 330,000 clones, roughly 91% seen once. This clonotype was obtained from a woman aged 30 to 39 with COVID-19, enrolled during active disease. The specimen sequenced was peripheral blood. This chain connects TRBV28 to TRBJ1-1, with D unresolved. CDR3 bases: TGTGCCAGCAGTTTGGGTTCGGGGTTTAGGACTGAAGCTTTCTTT. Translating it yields CASSLGSGFRTEAFF.